Each of the 21 T cell receptor beta chains below was sequenced from the same sample in a study of blood T cell repertoires in COVID-19. TCRdb keeps only in-frame clones here, not all; method: immunoSEQ multiplex PCR. Altogether just under 60,000 clones are present, 70% to 85% being singletons, with the ten largest covering approximately 12%. Material for sequencing was peripheral blood. Every receptor here comes from a man aged 80 or over with acute or convalescent COVID-19.

J is TRBJ2-3 and V is TRBV6-5; no firm D call. In germline, CDR1 is MNHEY, CDR2 SVGAGI. V lost 6 bases and J 2 bases, leaving 9 bases between the germline ends. The CDR3 spans 13 residues. The CDR3 protein is CASSRQDTDTQYF. The CDR3 coding sequence is TGTGCCAGCAGCCGCCAGGACACAGATACGCAGTATTTT.

DNA for the CDR3: TGCGCCAGCAGCCTATTAGGACTAGCGGGGTTCACAGATACGCAGTATTTT. Its protein product is CASSLLGLAGFTDTQYF. V usage is TRBV5-1 and J usage is TRBJ2-3; 12 bases map to TRBD2. Germline loops: CDR1 SGHRS, CDR2 YFSETQ. V lost 4 bases to trimming and J lost 2 bases; unmatched junction nucleotides: 8. The CDR3 is 17 residues long.

The V call is TRBV5-6, the J call TRBJ1-6, with D maybe TRBD1 (6 bases). Germline CDR1 SGHDT, CDR2 YYEEEE. This CDR3 has 14 residues. V lost 4 bases and J lost 7, with 12 bases in between. CDR3 sequence: CASSMTGPNSPLHF. Written as DNA, the CDR3 is TGTGCCAGCAGCATGACAGGACCGAATTCACCCCTCCACTTT.

The CDR3 region is CASSLGVIAEAFF. CDR3 nucleotide sequence: TGTGCCAGCAGTTTAGGCGTGATCGCTGAAGCTTTCTTT. The V gene is TRBV12-3 or TRBV12-4, the J gene TRBJ1-1, with unresolved D. There are 13 residues in the CDR3. The V gene lost 1 base and the J gene lost 6 bases, with 9 bases spanning the gap.

CDR3 coding DNA: TGTGCCAGCAGCTTGACTAGCGGGATATACAATGAGCAGTTCTTC. Translation: CASSLTSGIYNEQFF. V gene TRBV5-4 combines with J gene TRBJ2-1; 10 bases map to TRBD2. Germline assignment: CDR1 SGHNT and CDR2 YYREEE (reference sequence). The V segment lost 1 base and the J segment 4 bases; nucleotides outside the gene matches: 2. The CDR3 covers 15 residues.

This rearrangement joins TRBV11-3 to TRBJ2-2; 7 bases fit TRBD2. The trim removed 3 bases at V and 4 bases at J, leaving 8 bases unmatched. The CDR3 spans 16 residues. Germline CDR1 reads SGHNT; CDR2 reads YENEEA. The CDR3 region has the DNA TGTGCCAGCAGCTTTTTCAGCGGGAAAGTCACCGGGGAGCTGTTTTTT. Encoded protein: CASSFFSGKVTGELFF.

The chain employs TRBV5-6 and TRBJ1-6; 9 nucleotides align to TRBD1. The CDR3 extends over 14 amino acids. The germline V gene has CDR1 SGHDT and CDR2 YYEEEE. V trimming: 3 bases; J trimming: 8 bases; junction bases outside the gene matches: 3. The CDR3 bases are TGTGCCAGCAGCTGGGGACAGGGTGATTCACCCCTCCACTTT. It yields the protein CASSWGQGDSPLHF.

This clone was seen only once. This chain links TRBV12-2 with TRBJ1-5; TRBD1 was called by the table and not checked on the DNA. TRBV12-2 is designated a pseudogene. The CDR3 has 17 amino acids. The CDR3 protein is CASRSIRDRARNQPQHF. The CDR3 nucleotides read TGTGCAAGTCGCTCTATACGGGACAGGGCGCGCAATCAGCCCCAGCATTTT.

This clone appeared once. The chain employs TRBV11-3 and TRBJ2-7; 9 nucleotides agree with TRBD1. The V and J ends lost 5 bases and 3 bases, in that order; junction bases with no gene match: 5. Germline loops: CDR1 SGHNT, CDR2 YENEEA. The CDR3 length is 14 residues. In DNA form, the CDR3 reads TGTGCCAGCAGCCCCGGGACAGGGTTCTACGAGCAGTACTTC. Translating gives CASSPGTGFYEQYF.

The V gene is TRBV24-1, the J gene TRBJ2-5, with a weak D call TRBD1 (6 bases). Germline assignment: CDR1 KGHDR and CDR2 SFDVKD. The CDR3 has 16 residues. V dropped 1 base and J dropped 7 bases, with 18 bases sitting between them. The chain's CDR3 is CATSDFRAGELGTQYF. The CDR3 nucleotides read TGTGCCACCAGTGATTTTAGGGCAGGGGAGCTTGGGACCCAGTACTTC.

The chain carries TRBV5-1 and TRBJ1-1; the match to TRBD1 covers 7 bases. This CDR3 comprises 16 residues. The germline CDR1 and CDR2 sequences are SGHRS and YFSETQ. Unmatched junction bases numbered 10, after V lost 4 bases and J lost 1 base. In DNA, the CDR3 is TGCGCCAGCAGCCCGGACAGGCTTACCCAGAACACTGAAGCTTTCTTT. The encoded protein is CASSPDRLTQNTEAFF.

This clone came up once. This rearrangement joins TRBV30 to TRBJ1-4; TRBD1 might be the D (6 bases). With 6 bases removed from V and 4 bases from J, the gap between germline ends came to 15 bases. The CDR3 runs to 14 residues. Germline assignment: CDR1 GTSNPN and CDR2 SVGIG (reference sequence). The DNA for the CDR3 is TGTGCCTGCGGTGCAGGGGCTGGTAATGAAAAACTGTTTTTT. Amino acids: CACGAGAGNEKLFF.

The V call is TRBV2, the J call TRBJ2-2; D is possibly TRBD1 (6 bases). V was trimmed by 5 bases and J by 5 bases, leaving 15 bases between them. The CDR3 extends over 15 amino acids. Germline loops: CDR1 SNHLY, CDR2 FYNNEI. CDR3 region: CASSSAGAGTGELFF. The DNA of the CDR3 is TGTGCCAGCAGTTCCGCAGGGGCTGGGACCGGGGAGCTGTTTTTT.

This chain connects TRBV20-1 to TRBJ1-2; TRBD1 agrees at 9 bases. The trim removed 2 bases at V and 8 bases at J, leaving 0 bases unmatched. Germline CDR1 and CDR2: DFQATT and SNEGSKA (reference sequence). The CDR3 length is 11 residues. The CDR3 spells CSARTGGGYTF. The CDR3 coding sequence is TGCAGTGCTAGAACAGGGGGCGGCTACACCTTC.

The CDR3 loop reads CASSEARNTEAFF. In nucleotides, the CDR3 is TGTGCCAGCAGTGAAGCGCGGAACACTGAAGCTTTCTTT. V usage is TRBV2 and J usage is TRBJ1-1; no definite D call. The germline V gene has CDR1 SNHLY and CDR2 FYNNEI. The CDR3 length is 13 residues. Trimming cost V 0 bases and J 1 base, with 3 bases left between them.

The chain links TRBV12-2 to TRBJ1-1; the table's TRBD1 call for D was not verified on the DNA. TRBV12-2 counts as a pseudogene. The CDR3 is 13 amino acids. The CDR3 loop reads CASRPRDTAEAFF. The CDR3 coding sequence is TGTGCAAGTCGCCCCCGGGACACCGCTGAAGCTTTCTTT.

The chain carries TRBV6-6 and TRBJ1-2; D perhaps matches TRBD1 (6 bases). V shed 8 bases and J shed 8 bases, with 21 bases lying between them. There are 14 residues in the CDR3. Germline V gene sequence: CDR1 MNHNY, CDR2 SVGAGI (reference sequence). The CDR3 region has the DNA TGTGCCAGCCGGACGGGAGGGGGGGCTTTGGGCTACACCTTC. Its translation: CASRTGGGALGYTF.

This chain uses TRBV18 with TRBJ2-7; weak D call: TRBD2 (6 bases). V lost 0 bases, J lost 6 bases, and 15 bases lay in between. There are 15 residues in the CDR3. CDR1 and CDR2 (germline): KGHSH, LQKENI. The CDR3: CASSPPGLSRGEQYF. CDR3 in DNA: TGTGCCAGCTCACCACCGGGACTCTCCCGGGGCGAGCAGTACTTC.

The rearrangement uses TRBV14 and TRBJ2-7; no clear D. V was cut by 0 bases and J by 6 bases, with 15 bases left in between. The CDR3 spans 15 residues. The germline V gene has CDR1 SGHDN and CDR2 FVKESK. The CDR3 is CASSQELLPTGEQYF. The CDR3 DNA follows: TGTGCCAGCAGCCAAGAGTTGCTTCCCACGGGCGAGCAGTACTTC.

The chain joins TRBV5-5 to TRBJ2-5; possibly TRBD1 for D (5 bases). Germline V lookup: CDR1 SGHKS, CDR2 YYEKEE (reference sequence). The V gene lost 0 bases and the J gene lost 4 bases, with 13 bases spanning the gap. There are 15 residues in the CDR3. The CDR3 DNA follows: TGTGCCAGCAGCTTGGCACAGGAATTCCTAGAGACCCAGTACTTC. It encodes CASSLAQEFLETQYF.

The CDR3 protein is CASSGTGAGSYEQYF. CDR3 in DNA: TGCGCCAGCAGTGGGACAGGGGCCGGCTCCTACGAGCAGTACTTC. The gene calls are TRBV10-2 and TRBJ2-7; 9 bases map to TRBD1. CDR1 and CDR2 from the germline V gene are WSHSY and SAAADI. Trimming at V came to 4 bases and at J to 0 bases, leaving 4 bases not matched to a gene. The CDR3 spans 15 residues.